This TCR beta chain comes out of a study of human T cells and chemical hapten exposure. Study information: TCR yields per sample varied mostly from small pooled library volume differences. General study results and limits: TCRs above 1 in 1000 frequency stayed constant with DPC sensitization. Healthy people's immune response may differ from that of the donors, who had alopecia.

Each CDR3 protein gets one entry after TCRdb re-called the RACE reads with MiXCR. The data show more than 85,000 distinct CDR3 sequences, less than 10% seen once. This clonotype has only a few counts. The antigen is not known. The CDR3 length is 14 residues. CDR1 KGHDR and CDR2 SFDVKD come from the germline V gene. V trimming: 5 bases; J trimming: 10 bases; junction bases outside the gene matches: 8. The time point denotes: patch test 2, 6 weeks after DPC sensitization. Treatment noted: therapeutic diphenylcyclopropenone sensitization with weekly scalp DPC. Source: whole blood, taken in connection with sensitization to the hapten diphenylcyclopropenone (DPC). The rearrangement links TRBV24-1 to TRBJ2-1, with TRBD2 identical over 9 bases. This TCR was recovered from a woman aged 40 to 50 with alopecia areata. Some clones in this sample may be carry-over from other donors' samples. DNA of the CDR3: TGTGCCACCAGTGTTAGCGGGGGCCTGAAGGAGCAGTTCTTC. Translating gives CATSVSGGLKEQFF.